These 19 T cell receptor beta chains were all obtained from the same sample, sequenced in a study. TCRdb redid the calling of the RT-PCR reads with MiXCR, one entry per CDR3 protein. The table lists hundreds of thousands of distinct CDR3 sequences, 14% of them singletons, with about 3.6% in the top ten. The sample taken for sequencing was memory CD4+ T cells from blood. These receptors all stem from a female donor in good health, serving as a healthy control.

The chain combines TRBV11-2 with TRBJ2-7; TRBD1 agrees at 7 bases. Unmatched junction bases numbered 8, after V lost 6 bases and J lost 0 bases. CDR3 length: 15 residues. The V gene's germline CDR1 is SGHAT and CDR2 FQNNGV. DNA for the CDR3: TGTGCCAGCAGTTTAACAGGGGTTAGCTCCTACGAGCAGTACTTC. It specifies CASSLTGVSSYEQYF.

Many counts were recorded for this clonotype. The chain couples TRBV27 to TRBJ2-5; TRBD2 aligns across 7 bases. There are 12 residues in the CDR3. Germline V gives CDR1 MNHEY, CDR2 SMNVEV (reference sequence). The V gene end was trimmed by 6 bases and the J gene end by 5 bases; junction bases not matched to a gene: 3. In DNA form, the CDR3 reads TGTGCCAGCAGGAGGCGGGAGGAGACCCAGTACTTC. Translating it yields CASRRREETQYF.

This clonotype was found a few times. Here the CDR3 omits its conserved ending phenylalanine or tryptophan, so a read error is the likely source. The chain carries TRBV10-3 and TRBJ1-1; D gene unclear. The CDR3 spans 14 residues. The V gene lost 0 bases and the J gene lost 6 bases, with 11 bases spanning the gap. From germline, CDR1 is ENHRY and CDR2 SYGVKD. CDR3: CAISESGGPAEAFL. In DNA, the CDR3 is TGTGCCATCAGTGAGTCAGGAGGCCCGGCTGAAGCTTTCCTT.

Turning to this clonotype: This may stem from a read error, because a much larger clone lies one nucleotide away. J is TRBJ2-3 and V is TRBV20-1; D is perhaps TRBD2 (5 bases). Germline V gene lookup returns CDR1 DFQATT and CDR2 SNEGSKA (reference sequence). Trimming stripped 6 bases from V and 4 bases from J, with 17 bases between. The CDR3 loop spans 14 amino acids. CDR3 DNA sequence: TGCAGTGCCTCGAGGGCTAGGTGGGCAGATACGCAGTATTTT. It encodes CSASRARWADTQYF.

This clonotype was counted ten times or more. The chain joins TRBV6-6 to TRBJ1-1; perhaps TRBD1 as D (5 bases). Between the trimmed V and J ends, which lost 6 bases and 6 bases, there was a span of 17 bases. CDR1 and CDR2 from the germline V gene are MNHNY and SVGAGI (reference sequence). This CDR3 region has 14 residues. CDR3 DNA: TGTGCCAGCAGCAGTCAAGGTTGGGGGGCTGAAGCTTTCTTT. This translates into CASSSQGWGAEAFF.

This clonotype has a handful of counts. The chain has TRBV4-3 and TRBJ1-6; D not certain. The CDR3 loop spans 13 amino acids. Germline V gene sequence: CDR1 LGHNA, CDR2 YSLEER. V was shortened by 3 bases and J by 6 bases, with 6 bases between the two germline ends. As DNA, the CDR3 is TGCGCCAGCAGCCATTACAGTAATTCACCCCTCCACTTT. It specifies CASSHYSNSPLHF.

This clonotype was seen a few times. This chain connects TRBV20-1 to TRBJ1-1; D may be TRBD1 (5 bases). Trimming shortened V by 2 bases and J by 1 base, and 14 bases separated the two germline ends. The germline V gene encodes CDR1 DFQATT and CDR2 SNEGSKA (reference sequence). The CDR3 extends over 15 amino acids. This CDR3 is CSARPPGLPNTEAFF. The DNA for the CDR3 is TGCAGTGCTAGACCCCCGGGACTCCCGAACACTGAAGCTTTCTTT.

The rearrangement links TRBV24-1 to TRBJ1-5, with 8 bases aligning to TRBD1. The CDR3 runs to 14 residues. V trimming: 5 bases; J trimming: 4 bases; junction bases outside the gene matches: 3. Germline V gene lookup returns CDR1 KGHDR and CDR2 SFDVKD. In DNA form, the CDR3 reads TGTGCCACCAGTGGGACAGGGATTAATCAGCCCCAGCATTTT. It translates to CATSGTGINQPQHF.

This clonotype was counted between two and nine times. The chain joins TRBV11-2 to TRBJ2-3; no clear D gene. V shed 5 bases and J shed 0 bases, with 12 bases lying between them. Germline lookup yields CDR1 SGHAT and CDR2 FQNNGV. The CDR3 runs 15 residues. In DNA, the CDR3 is TGTGCCAGCAGCCTACCCGGATCTAGCACAGATACGCAGTATTTT. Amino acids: CASSLPGSSTDTQYF. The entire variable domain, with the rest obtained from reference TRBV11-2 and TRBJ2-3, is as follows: EAGVAQSPRYKIIEKRQSVAFWCNPISGHATLYWYQQILGQGPKLLIQFQNNGVVDDSQLPKDRFSAERLKGVDSTLKIQPAKLEDSAVYLCASSLPGSSTDTQYFGPGTRLTVL.

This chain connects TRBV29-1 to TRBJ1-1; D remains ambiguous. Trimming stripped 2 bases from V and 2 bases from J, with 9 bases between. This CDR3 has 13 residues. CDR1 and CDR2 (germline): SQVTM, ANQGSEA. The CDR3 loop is CSVEQVTNTEAFF. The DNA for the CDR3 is TGCAGCGTTGAACAGGTTACCAACACTGAAGCTTTCTTT.

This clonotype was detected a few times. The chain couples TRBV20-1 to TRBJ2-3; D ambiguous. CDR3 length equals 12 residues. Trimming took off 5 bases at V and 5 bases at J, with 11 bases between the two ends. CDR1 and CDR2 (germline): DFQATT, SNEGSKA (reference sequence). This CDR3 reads CSASRRRDTQYF. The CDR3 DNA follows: TGCAGTGCTTCCCGCCGACGAGATACGCAGTATTTT.

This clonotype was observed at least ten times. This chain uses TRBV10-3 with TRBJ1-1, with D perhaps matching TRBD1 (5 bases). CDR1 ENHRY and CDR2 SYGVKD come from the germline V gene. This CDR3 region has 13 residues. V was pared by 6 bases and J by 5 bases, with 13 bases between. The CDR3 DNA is TGTGCCATCAGCTCCCCAGGGCTGACTGAAGCTTTCTTT. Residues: CAISSPGLTEAFF.

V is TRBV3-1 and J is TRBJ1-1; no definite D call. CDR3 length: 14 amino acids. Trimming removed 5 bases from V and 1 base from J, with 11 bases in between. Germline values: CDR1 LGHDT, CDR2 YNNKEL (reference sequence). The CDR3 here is CASSYVSGNTEAFF. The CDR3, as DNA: TGTGCCAGCAGCTACGTATCCGGGAACACTGAAGCTTTCTTT.

The CDR3 loop is CASSQDQIAELFF. In DNA, the CDR3 is TGCGCCAGCAGCCAAGATCAGATAGCGGAGCTGTTTTTT. V is TRBV4-3 and J is TRBJ2-2, with unresolved D. Germline V gene data show CDR1 as LGHNA and CDR2 as YSLEER. Trimming stripped 0 bases from V and 10 bases from J, with 9 bases between. There are 13 residues in the CDR3.

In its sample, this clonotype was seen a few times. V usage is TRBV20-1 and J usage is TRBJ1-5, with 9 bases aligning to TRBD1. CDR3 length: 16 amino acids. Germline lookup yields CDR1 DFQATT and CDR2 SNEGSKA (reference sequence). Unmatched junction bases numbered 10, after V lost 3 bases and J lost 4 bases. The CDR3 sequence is CSASPITGGGNQPQHF. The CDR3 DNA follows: TGCAGTGCTAGCCCGATAACAGGGGGCGGGAATCAGCCCCAGCATTTT.

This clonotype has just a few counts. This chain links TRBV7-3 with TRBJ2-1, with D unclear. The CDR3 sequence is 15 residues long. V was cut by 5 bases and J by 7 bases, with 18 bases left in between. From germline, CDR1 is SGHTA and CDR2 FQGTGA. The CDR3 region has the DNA TGTGCCAGCAGCCCCGGCCCCATTAAAGGGAATGAGCAGTTCTTC. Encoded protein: CASSPGPIKGNEQFF.

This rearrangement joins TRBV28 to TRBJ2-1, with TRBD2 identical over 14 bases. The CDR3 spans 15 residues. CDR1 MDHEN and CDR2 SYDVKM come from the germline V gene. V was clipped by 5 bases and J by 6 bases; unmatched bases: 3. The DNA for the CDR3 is TGTGCCAGCAGTGGACTAGCGGGAGGAGGCAATGAGCAGTTCTTC. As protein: CASSGLAGGGNEQFF.

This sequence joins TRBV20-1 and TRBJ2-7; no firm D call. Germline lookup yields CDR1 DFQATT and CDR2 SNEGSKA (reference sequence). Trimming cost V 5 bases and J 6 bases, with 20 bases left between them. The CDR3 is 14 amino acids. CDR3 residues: CSAPPPGLVAEQYF. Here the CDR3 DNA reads TGCAGTGCTCCACCTCCCGGTCTAGTCGCCGAGCAGTACTTC.

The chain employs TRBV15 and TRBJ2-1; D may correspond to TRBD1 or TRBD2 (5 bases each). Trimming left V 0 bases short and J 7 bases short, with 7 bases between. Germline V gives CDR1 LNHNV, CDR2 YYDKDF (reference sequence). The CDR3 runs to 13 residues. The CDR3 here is CATSREWGNEQFF. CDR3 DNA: TGTGCCACCAGCAGAGAATGGGGGAATGAGCAGTTCTTC.